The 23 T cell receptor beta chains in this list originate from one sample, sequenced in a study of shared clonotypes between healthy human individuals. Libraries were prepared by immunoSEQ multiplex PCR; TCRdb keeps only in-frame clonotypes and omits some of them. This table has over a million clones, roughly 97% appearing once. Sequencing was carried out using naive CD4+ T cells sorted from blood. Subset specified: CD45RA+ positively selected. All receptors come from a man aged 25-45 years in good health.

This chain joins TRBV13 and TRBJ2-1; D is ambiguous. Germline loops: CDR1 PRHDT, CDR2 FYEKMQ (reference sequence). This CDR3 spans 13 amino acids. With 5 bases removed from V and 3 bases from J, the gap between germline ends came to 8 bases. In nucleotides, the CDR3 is TGTGCCAGCAGCCCACAGAGCTACAATGAGCAGTTCTTC. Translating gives CASSPQSYNEQFF.

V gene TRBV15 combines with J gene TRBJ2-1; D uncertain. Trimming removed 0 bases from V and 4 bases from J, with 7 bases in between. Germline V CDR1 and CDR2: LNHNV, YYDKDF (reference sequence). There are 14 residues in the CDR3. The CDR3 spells CATSREGLYNEQFF. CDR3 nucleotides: TGTGCCACCAGCAGAGAGGGCCTATACAATGAGCAGTTCTTC.

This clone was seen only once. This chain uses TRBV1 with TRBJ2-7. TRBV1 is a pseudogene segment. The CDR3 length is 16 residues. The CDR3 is CTSSQAPDGCSYEQYF. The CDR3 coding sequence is TGCACCAGCAGCCAAGCACCGGACGGATGCTCCTACGAGCAGTACTTC.

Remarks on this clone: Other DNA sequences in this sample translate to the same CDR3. The CDR3 sequence: CAWSVLAGVGEQYF. The CDR3 DNA is TGTGCCTGGAGTGTACTAGCGGGAGTGGGGGAGCAGTACTTC. The chain combines TRBV30 with TRBJ2-7, with TRBD2 identical over 11 bases. The V segment lost 0 bases and the J segment 7 bases; nucleotides outside the gene matches: 5. The CDR3 is 14 amino acids. Germline-derived CDR1 and CDR2 are GTSNPN and SVGIG (reference sequence).

The CDR3 region is CSVGIQGGEQFF. As DNA, the CDR3 is TGCAGCGTTGGAATCCAGGGGGGTGAGCAGTTCTTC. The chain links TRBV29-1 to TRBJ2-1; D may be TRBD1 (7 bases). The germline V and J ends were trimmed by 4 bases and 9 bases, with 13 bases remaining between them. CDR3 length: 12 residues. The germline V gene has CDR1 SQVTM and CDR2 ANQGSEA.

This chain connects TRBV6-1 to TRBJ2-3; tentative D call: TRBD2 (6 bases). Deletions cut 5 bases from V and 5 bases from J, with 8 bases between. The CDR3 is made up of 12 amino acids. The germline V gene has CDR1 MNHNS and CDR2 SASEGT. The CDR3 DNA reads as TGTGCCAGCAGTCTGGAGGGAGATACGCAGTATTTT. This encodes CASSLEGDTQYF.

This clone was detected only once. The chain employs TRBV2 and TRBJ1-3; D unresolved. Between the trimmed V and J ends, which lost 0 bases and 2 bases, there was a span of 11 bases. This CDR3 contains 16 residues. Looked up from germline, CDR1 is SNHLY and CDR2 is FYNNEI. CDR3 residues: CASSEAPHGAGNTIYF. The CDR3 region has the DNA TGTGCCAGCAGTGAAGCGCCTCACGGGGCTGGAAACACCATATATTTT. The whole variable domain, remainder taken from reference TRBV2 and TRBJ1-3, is EPEVTQTPSHQVTQMGQEVILRCVPISNHLYFYWYRQILGQKVEFLVSFYNNEISEKSEIFDDQFSVERPDGSNFTLKIRSTKLEDSAMYFCASSEAPHGAGNTIYFGEGSWLTVV.

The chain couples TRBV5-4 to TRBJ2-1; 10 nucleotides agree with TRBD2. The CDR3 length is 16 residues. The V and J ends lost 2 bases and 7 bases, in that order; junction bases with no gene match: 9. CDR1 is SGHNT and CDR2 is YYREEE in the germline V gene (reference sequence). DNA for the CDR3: TGTGCCAGCAGCTTCCCAGCGGGAGGGCCAGGAAATGAGCAGTTCTTC. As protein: CASSFPAGGPGNEQFF.

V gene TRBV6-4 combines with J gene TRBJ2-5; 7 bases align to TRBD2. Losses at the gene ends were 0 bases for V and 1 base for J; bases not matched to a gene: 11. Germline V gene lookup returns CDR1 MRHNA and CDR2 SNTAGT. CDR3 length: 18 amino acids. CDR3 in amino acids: CASSDSIKILAIQETQYF. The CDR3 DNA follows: TGTGCCAGCAGTGACTCGATAAAAATACTAGCGATCCAAGAGACCCAGTACTTC.

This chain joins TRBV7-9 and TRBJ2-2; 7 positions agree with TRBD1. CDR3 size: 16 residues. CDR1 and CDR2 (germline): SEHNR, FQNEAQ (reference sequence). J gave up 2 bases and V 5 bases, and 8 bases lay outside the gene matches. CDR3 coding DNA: TGTGCCAGCAGCCCTACAGGGGCCCTTAACACCGGGGAGCTGTTTTTT. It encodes CASSPTGALNTGELFF.

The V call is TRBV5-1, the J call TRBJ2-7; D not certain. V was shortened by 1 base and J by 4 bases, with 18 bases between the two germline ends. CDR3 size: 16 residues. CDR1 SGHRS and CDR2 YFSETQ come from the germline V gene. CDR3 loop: CASSLWARSRSYEQYF. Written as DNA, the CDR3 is TGCGCCAGCAGCTTGTGGGCGCGGTCCCGTTCTTACGAGCAGTACTTC.

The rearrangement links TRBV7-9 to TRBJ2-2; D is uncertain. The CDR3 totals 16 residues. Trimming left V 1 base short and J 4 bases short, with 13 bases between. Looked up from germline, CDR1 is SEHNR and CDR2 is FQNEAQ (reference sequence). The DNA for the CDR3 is TGTGCCAGCAGCTTAGGGACCATCCAAGGCACCGGGGAGCTGTTTTTT. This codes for CASSLGTIQGTGELFF.

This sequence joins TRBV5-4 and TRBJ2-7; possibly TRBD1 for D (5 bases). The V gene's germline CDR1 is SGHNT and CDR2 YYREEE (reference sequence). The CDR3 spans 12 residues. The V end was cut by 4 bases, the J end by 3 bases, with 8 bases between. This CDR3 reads CASSTQGYEQYF. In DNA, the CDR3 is TGTGCCAGCAGCACGCAGGGCTACGAGCAGTACTTC.

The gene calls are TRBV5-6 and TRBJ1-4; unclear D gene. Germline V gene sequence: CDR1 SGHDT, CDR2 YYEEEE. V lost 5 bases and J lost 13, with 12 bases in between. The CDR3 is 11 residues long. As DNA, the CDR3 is TGTGCCAGCAGTTCGGAGGGTAGACTGTTTTTT. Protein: CASSSEGRLFF.

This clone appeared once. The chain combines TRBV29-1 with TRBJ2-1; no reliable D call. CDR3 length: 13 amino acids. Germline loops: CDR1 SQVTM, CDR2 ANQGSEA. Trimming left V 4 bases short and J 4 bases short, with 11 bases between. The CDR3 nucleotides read TGCAGCGTTGGACGGGCAGCGTACAATGAGCAGTTCTTC. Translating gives CSVGRAAYNEQFF.

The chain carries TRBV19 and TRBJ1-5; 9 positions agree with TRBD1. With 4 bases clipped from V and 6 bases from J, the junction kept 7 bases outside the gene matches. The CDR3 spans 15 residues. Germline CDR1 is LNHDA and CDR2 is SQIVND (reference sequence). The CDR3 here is CASSSDRGGSQPQHF. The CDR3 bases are TGTGCCAGTAGTAGCGACAGGGGGGGAAGTCAGCCCCAGCATTTT.

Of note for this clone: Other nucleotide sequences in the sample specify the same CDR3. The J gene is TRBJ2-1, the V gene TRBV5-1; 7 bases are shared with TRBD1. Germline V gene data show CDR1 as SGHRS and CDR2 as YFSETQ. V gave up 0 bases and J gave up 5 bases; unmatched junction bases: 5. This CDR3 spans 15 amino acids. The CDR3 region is CASSLAGGPNNEQFF. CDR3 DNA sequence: TGCGCCAGCAGCTTGGCAGGGGGACCTAACAATGAGCAGTTCTTC.

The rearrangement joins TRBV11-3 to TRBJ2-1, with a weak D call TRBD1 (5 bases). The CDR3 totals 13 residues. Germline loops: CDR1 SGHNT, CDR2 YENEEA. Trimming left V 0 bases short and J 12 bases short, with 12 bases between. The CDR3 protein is CASSLDFIGVQFF. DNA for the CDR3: TGTGCCAGCAGCTTAGATTTTATAGGGGTGCAGTTCTTC.

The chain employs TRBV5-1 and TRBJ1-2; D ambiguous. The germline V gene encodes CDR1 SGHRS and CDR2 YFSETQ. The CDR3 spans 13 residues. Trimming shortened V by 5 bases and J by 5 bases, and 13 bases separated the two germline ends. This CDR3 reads CASSANRLYGYTF. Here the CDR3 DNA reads TGCGCCAGCAGTGCCAATCGATTGTATGGCTACACCTTC.

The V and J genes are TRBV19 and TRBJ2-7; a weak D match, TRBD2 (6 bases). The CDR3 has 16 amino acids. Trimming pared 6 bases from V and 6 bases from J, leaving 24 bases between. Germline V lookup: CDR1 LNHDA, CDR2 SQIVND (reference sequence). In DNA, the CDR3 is TGTGCCAGTAGCAATCTCCCCGTGGGGGGAGACGGCGAGCAGTACTTC. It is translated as CASSNLPVGGDGEQYF. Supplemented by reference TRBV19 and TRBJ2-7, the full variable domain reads DGGITQSPKYLFRKEGQNVTLSCEQNLNHDAMYWYRQDPGQGLRLIYYSQIVNDFQKGDIAEGYSVSREKKESFPLTVTSAQKNPTAFYLCASSNLPVGGDGEQYFGPGTRLTVT.

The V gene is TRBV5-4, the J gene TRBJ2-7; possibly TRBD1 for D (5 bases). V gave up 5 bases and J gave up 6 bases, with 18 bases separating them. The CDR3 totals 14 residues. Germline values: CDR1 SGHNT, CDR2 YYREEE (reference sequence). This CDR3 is CASRLFDRVSEQYF. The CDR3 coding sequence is TGTGCCAGCAGACTATTTGACAGAGTGAGCGAGCAGTACTTC.

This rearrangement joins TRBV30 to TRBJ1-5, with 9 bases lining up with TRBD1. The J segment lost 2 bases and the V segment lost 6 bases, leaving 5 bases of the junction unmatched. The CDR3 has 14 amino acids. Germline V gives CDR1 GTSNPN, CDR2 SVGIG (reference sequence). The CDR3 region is CACSRDRGNQPQHF. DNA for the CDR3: TGTGCCTGCTCCCGGGACAGGGGCAATCAGCCCCAGCATTTT.

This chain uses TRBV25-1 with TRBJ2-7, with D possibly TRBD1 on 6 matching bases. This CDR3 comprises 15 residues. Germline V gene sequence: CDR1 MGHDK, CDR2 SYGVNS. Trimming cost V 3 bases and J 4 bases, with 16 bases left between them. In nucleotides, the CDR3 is TGTGCCAGCAGTGAGCCCACAGGGAAATGGTACGAGCAGTACTTC. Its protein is CASSEPTGKWYEQYF.